The present T cell receptor beta chain was sequenced within a study of blood T cell repertoires in COVID-19. Per the original data handling: Scientists estimated how many nucleated cells there were by amplifying reference gene primers. Clones were sequenced by immunoSEQ multiplex PCR, and TCRdb holds only the in-frame ones, with some missing. V and J calls and clone size follow that table, whereas D and trimming were derived from the DNA. The profile shows around 370,000 clones, about 90% of them singletons. V shed 8 bases and J shed 6 bases, with 16 bases lying between them. Germline-derived CDR1 and CDR2 are MNHEY and SVGAGI. This CDR3 is 13 amino acids long.

Sequencing used peripheral blood. This sequence originates from a woman aged 50 to 60 with COVID-19, enrolled during active disease. This chain links TRBV6-5 with TRBJ1-1, with D uncertain. CDR3 coding DNA: TGTGCCAGCGCGGGCATATTGGGGTCTGAAGCTTTCTTT. It translates to CASAGILGSEAFF.